Described below is a single T cell receptor beta chain sequence and its context. The data were taken from a study of cytomegalovirus exposure and HLA in healthy donors. Primers included in the PCR were 60 Vbeta and 13 Jbeta primers. In the original analysis: In a later analysis, 75 million to 85 million unique TCR beta chains included roughly 11 million shared by two or more donors. Produced via immunoSEQ multiplex PCR; TCRdb's table is partial and in-frame only. V, J and clone size derive from that table, while D and trimming were established from the DNA sequence. This sample has approximately 160,000 clones; around three quarters occur once, and the top ten carry 1.5% to 2%. Germline CDR1 is SGDLS and CDR2 is YYNGEE. V lost 3 bases and J lost 5, with 14 bases in between. This CDR3 contains 15 residues.

The TCR originated in a woman in her thirties in good health and CMV-seronegative. The chain recombines TRBV9 with TRBJ1-4; D remains ambiguous. The sample comprised PBMCs. This CDR3 reads CASSAGVVLNEKLFF. The CDR3 region has the DNA TGTGCCAGCAGCGCCGGGGTGGTCTTGAATGAAAAACTGTTTTTT.